This paragraph reports one T cell receptor beta chain. No antigen is known for it. The donors comprised healthy bone marrow donors. The PCR was carried out with 60 Vbeta primers and 13 Jbeta primers. Methods used by the authors: Unique TCR beta chains numbered roughly 80 million in a later analysis, with about 9.9 million shared. TCRdb's table, derived via immunoSEQ multiplex PCR, lists solely in-frame clones and lacks some. The V and J calls and the clone size are those of that table, but D and trimming were determined from the DNA. The table for this sample gives roughly 120,000 clones. These data come from a study of cytomegalovirus exposure and HLA in healthy donors. Germline loops: CDR1 SGHVS, CDR2 FQNEAQ. The V segment lost 3 bases and the J segment 4 bases; nucleotides outside the gene matches: 3. This CDR3 spans 13 amino acids. Study-level findings and limits: DRB1 showed the most TCR associations and HLA-C the fewest in a later analysis, as rates varied by HLA locus.

The chain links TRBV7-8 to TRBJ2-7, with 7 bases fitting TRBD2. The receptor was derived from a man aged 35 to 55 in good health and CMV-seronegative. Sequenced sample: PBMCs. CDR3 sequence (DNA): TGTGCCAGCAGCTTGGGGAGGGAATACGAGCAGTACTTC. It encodes CASSLGREYEQYF.